This TCR beta chain was identified in a study of cytomegalovirus exposure and HLA in healthy donors. Study context: Caucasian-associated ancestry cluster membership applied to approximately 80% of several hundred genotyped donors.

V lost 5 bases, J lost 5 bases, and 9 bases stayed unmatched. Per germline, CDR1 PRHDT and CDR2 FYEKMQ (reference sequence). The CDR3 runs 16 residues. Donors sampled were nominally healthy, though unrecorded immune exposures were likely. Study results and limitations: Within an earlier analysis, most TCR beta V segments proved productive either about 87% or about 30% of the time. It was approximately 150 TCR beta chains that were listed as cytomegalovirus-associated.

Primers included in the PCR were 60 Vbeta and 13 Jbeta primers. The protocol was immunoSEQ multiplex PCR, while the TCRdb copy is restricted to in-frame clones and leaves out a portion. The sample contains around 110,000 clones, approximately 81% of which appear only once. As regards this clone: Its antigen remains unidentified.

The source material was PBMCs. J is TRBJ2-5 and V is TRBV13, with 12 bases lining up with TRBD2. The receptor's source is a man aged 30 to 45 in good health and CMV-seropositive. In DNA form, the CDR3 reads TGTGCCAGCAGCACCAGACTAGCGGGGGTACTGGAGACCCAGTACTTC. It encodes CASSTRLAGVLETQYF.